This T cell receptor beta chain was retrieved from a study of metastatic and nonmetastatic thyroid tumors. Study-level points and caveats: It was reported that TCR beta diversity was significantly higher in malignant thyroid tumors than benign nodules, in blood and tumor.

This clone was seen repeatedly, ten times or more. Its target is unknown. The germline gives CDR1 LGHDT, CDR2 YNNKEL (reference sequence). The CDR3 runs to 15 residues. Trimming left V 0 bases short and J 1 base short, with 10 bases between. All patients were untreated before thyroid surgery. TCRdb re-called the PCR reads with MiXCR. The table lists approximately 30,000 clones, roughly 15% of them singletons. The sequence derives from a male donor with papillary thyroid cancer or a benign thyroid nodule (not recorded which). Some clones in this sample may be carry-over from other donors' samples. This chain uses TRBV3-1 with TRBJ2-7, with no clear D. The sample was blood. CDR3 DNA sequence: TGTGCCAGCAGCCAAGATCTTGAACAGTCCTACGAGCAGTACTTC. Its protein product is CASSQDLEQSYEQYF.